Shown below are 11 T cell receptor beta chains from a single sample sequenced in a study of Tregs in tolerant kidney transplant recipients. The nonmyeloablative bone marrow transplants came from related graft donors, with transient mixed chimerism. The assay was immunoSEQ multiplex PCR, and TCRdb's table has in-frame clones only and misses some. The table includes tens of thousands of clones, approximately 93% detected once. The sequences come from CD4+ T cells from blood (PBMCs), collected 12 months after the transplant. All receptors derive from a human patient who received a combined kidney and bone marrow transplant. Some T cells may originate from the graft donor.

This rearrangement joins TRBV2 to TRBJ2-3; 8 nucleotides line up with TRBD2. Per germline, CDR1 SNHLY and CDR2 FYNNEI. CDR3 size: 15 residues. Trimming took 3 bases from V and 0 from J; bases not matched to a gene: 2. CDR3 in amino acids: CASSDGGGSTDTQYF. In DNA, the CDR3 is TGTGCCAGCAGTGACGGCGGGGGGAGCACAGATACGCAGTATTTT.

V gene TRBV29-1 combines with J gene TRBJ1-2; D is perhaps TRBD1 (5 bases). This CDR3 comprises 13 residues. The V gene's germline CDR1 is SQVTM and CDR2 ANQGSEA. V was trimmed by 7 bases and J by 2 bases, leaving 14 bases between them. Here the CDR3 reads CSGGGSSNYGYTF. The DNA of the CDR3 is TGCAGCGGGGGGGGGAGTTCAAACTATGGCTACACCTTC.

The chain couples TRBV19 to TRBJ1-5, with D perhaps matching TRBD1 (6 bases). The CDR3 consists of 17 residues. V shed 4 bases and J shed 0 bases, with 16 bases lying between them. Germline assignment: CDR1 LNHDA and CDR2 SQIVND (reference sequence). CDR3 nucleotide sequence: TGTGCCAGTAGTACCTTGGGGACACTTCATAGCAATCAGCCCCAGCATTTT. It yields the protein CASSTLGTLHSNQPQHF.

V usage is TRBV7-5 and J usage is TRBJ1-6; TRBD1, the D gene given by the table, was not confirmed from the DNA. TRBV7-5 is an annotated pseudogene. The CDR3 totals 16 residues. The CDR3 sequence is CVRSLGLGDSLGPLHF. DNA for the CDR3: TGTGTCAGAAGCCTGGGGTTAGGGGACAGCCTAGGGCCCCTCCACTTT.

V is TRBV7-9 and J is TRBJ2-7; 10 bases agree with TRBD1. The CDR3 consists of 17 residues. J was trimmed by 1 base and V by 5 bases; bases with no gene match: 11. Germline values: CDR1 SEHNR, CDR2 FQNEAQ (reference sequence). In DNA form, the CDR3 reads TGTGCCAGCAGCCCCCTATCGGGACAGGGGCTATCCTACGAGCAGTACTTC. It translates to CASSPLSGQGLSYEQYF.

The genes are TRBV27 and TRBJ1-1, with 7 bases lining up with TRBD1. Trimming at V came to 2 bases and at J to 8 bases, leaving 2 bases not matched to a gene. This CDR3 is built from 12 residues. Germline lookup yields CDR1 MNHEY and CDR2 SMNVEV (reference sequence). The CDR3 DNA sequence: TGTGCCAGCAGTTTACTGGGACAGGAAGCTTTCTTT. It codes for CASSLLGQEAFF.

This rearrangement joins TRBV6-5 to TRBJ1-5; perhaps TRBD1 as D (6 bases). The CDR3 extends over 12 amino acids. V gave up 8 bases and J gave up 5 bases, with 10 bases separating them. CDR1 and CDR2 from the germline V gene are MNHEY and SVGAGI. The CDR3 protein is CASGGADQPQHF. As DNA, the CDR3 is TGTGCCAGCGGGGGGGCAGATCAGCCCCAGCATTTT.

The chain links TRBV5-1 to TRBJ2-7; D unclear. The CDR3 sequence is 12 residues long. V lost 5 bases, J lost 3 bases, and 9 bases lay in between. In germline, CDR1 is SGHRS, CDR2 YFSETQ. CDR3 nucleotide sequence: TGCGCCAGCAGGGTCAACAACTACGAGCAGTACTTC. This codes for CASRVNNYEQYF.

The rearrangement uses TRBV6-5 and TRBJ1-3; D not certain. The CDR3 runs 15 residues. Germline assignment: CDR1 MNHEY and CDR2 SVGAGI. V was clipped by 0 bases and J by 2 bases, with 8 bases between them. The chain's CDR3 is CASSYSGRAGNTIYF. CDR3 sequence (DNA): TGTGCCAGCAGTTACTCTGGCCGGGCTGGAAACACCATATATTTT.

The gene calls are TRBV5-1 and TRBJ2-1; 9 bases align to TRBD2. The trim removed 0 bases at V and 13 bases at J, leaving 5 bases unmatched. The germline gives CDR1 SGHRS, CDR2 YFSETQ. The CDR3 totals 13 residues. CDR3 sequence: CASSLGREGRQFF. CDR3 bases: TGCGCCAGCAGCTTGGGGCGGGAGGGACGACAGTTCTTC.

The CDR3 sequence: CASSRQANQPQHF. CDR3 coding DNA: TGTGCCAGTAGCCGACAGGCCAATCAGCCCCAGCATTTT. The genes are TRBV19 and TRBJ1-5; D may be TRBD1 (6 bases). V was pared by 6 bases and J by 3 bases, with 9 bases between. The germline gives CDR1 LNHDA, CDR2 SQIVND (reference sequence). The CDR3 is 13 amino acids.